Below, 8 T cell receptor beta chains from the same sample are listed, as sequenced in a study of cytomegalovirus exposure and HLA in healthy donors. The PCR had 60 Vbeta and 13 Jbeta primers. The protocol was immunoSEQ multiplex PCR, while the TCRdb copy is restricted to in-frame clones and leaves out a portion. The data contain some 170,000 clones, nearly 80% of them singletons. Sequencing used PBMCs. These receptor sequences come from a man aged 35 to 55 in good health and CMV-seropositive.

The chain combines TRBV2 with TRBJ2-2; 11 bases align to TRBD2. This CDR3 has 14 amino acids. After removal of 5 bases from V and 7 bases from J, the junction contained 3 bases not matched to a gene. Germline V gives CDR1 SNHLY, CDR2 FYNNEI. CDR3 sequence reads: CASSYSGRGGELFF. In DNA form, the CDR3 reads TGTGCCAGCAGTTATAGCGGGAGGGGCGGGGAGCTGTTTTTT.

There are a few counts of this clone. The J gene is TRBJ2-3, the V gene TRBV27, with 9 bases that match TRBD2. This CDR3 region has 15 residues. Germline V gene lookup returns CDR1 MNHEY and CDR2 SMNVEV (reference sequence). J was trimmed by 1 base and V by 7 bases; bases with no gene match: 6. The CDR3 DNA sequence: TGTGCCAGCAAACCCAAGCGGGAGGGCACAGATACGCAGTATTTT. It codes for CASKPKREGTDTQYF.

The J gene is TRBJ2-7, the V gene TRBV27; a possible D gene is TRBD2 (6 bases). This CDR3 has 12 amino acids. Germline CDR1 is MNHEY and CDR2 is SMNVEV (reference sequence). With 3 bases removed from V and 3 bases from J, the gap between germline ends came to 6 bases. The CDR3 region is CASSLGGYEQYF. The CDR3 DNA is TGTGCCAGCAGTTTGGGGGGCTACGAGCAGTACTTC.

The chain employs TRBV6-1 and TRBJ1-1; D remains unclear. Looked up from germline, CDR1 is MNHNS and CDR2 is SASEGT. V was pared by 4 bases and J by 3 bases, with 3 bases between. CDR3 length: 11 residues. The CDR3 nucleotides read TGTGCCAGCAGTGTATACACTGAAGCTTTCTTT. Its protein is CASSVYTEAFF.

This chain links TRBV27 with TRBJ1-5; TRBD1 aligns across 12 bases. Germline loops: CDR1 MNHEY, CDR2 SMNVEV (reference sequence). After removal of 2 bases from V and 6 bases from J, the junction contained 2 bases not matched to a gene. This CDR3 spans 15 amino acids. CDR3 amino acids: CASSLGTGGAQPQHF. CDR3 nucleotides: TGTGCCAGCAGTTTAGGGACAGGGGGCGCTCAGCCCCAGCATTTT.

V usage is TRBV6-6 and J usage is TRBJ1-1, with D possibly being TRBD1 (5 bases). The V and J ends lost 6 bases and 4 bases respectively, with 18 bases between them. CDR3 size: 15 residues. The germline CDR1 and CDR2 sequences are MNHNY and SVGAGI (reference sequence). The CDR3 is CASSPGAPGSTEAFF. CDR3 coding DNA: TGTGCCAGCAGCCCTGGGGCGCCGGGTAGCACTGAAGCTTTCTTT.

The CDR3 sequence: CASSILAGGGYNEQFF. CDR3 in DNA: TGTGCCAGTAGTATATTGGCGGGAGGGGGATACAATGAGCAGTTCTTC. The chain combines TRBV19 with TRBJ2-1, with 9 bases matching TRBD2. The CDR3 is 16 amino acids. The germline V gene encodes CDR1 LNHDA and CDR2 SQIVND (reference sequence). Trimming took 2 bases from V and 4 from J; bases not matched to a gene: 6.

The chain recombines TRBV28 with TRBJ1-1; D possibly corresponds to TRBD1 (6 bases). The V gene lost 0 bases and the J gene lost 1 base, with 12 bases spanning the gap. The CDR3 sequence is 16 residues long. Germline assignment: CDR1 MDHEN and CDR2 SYDVKM. The CDR3 loop reads CASSLWGGARNTEAFF. The CDR3 nucleotides read TGTGCCAGCAGTTTATGGGGGGGGGCGCGGAACACTGAAGCTTTCTTT.